What follows are 18 T cell receptor beta chains derived from one specimen sequenced in a study of blood T cell repertoires in COVID-19. The assay was immunoSEQ multiplex PCR, and TCRdb's table has in-frame clones only and misses some. The sample lists about 300,000 clones, 85% to 90% seen once, with 8% to 13% in the top ten. What was sequenced was PBMCs or T cells enriched from blood (not recorded which). These receptors all stem from a woman in her late teens or twenties who had recovered from COVID-19.

This chain uses TRBV28 with TRBJ1-2; tentative D call: TRBD1 (5 bases). This CDR3 comprises 16 residues. Trimming removed 3 bases from V and 4 bases from J, with 18 bases in between. Germline-derived CDR1 and CDR2 are MDHEN and SYDVKM. CDR3 residues: CASSLGGRGRAYGYTF. The CDR3 nucleotides are TGTGCCAGCAGTTTGGGTGGGCGGGGGAGGGCCTATGGCTACACCTTC.

This clone is a singleton in its sample. The chain links TRBV5-1 to TRBJ1-2, with 7 bases fitting TRBD1. Germline V CDR1 and CDR2: SGHRS, YFSETQ. V trimming: 5 bases; J trimming: 0 bases; junction bases outside the gene matches: 1. CDR3 length equals 13 residues. The chain's CDR3 is CASSGQANYGYTF. The DNA of the CDR3 is TGCGCCAGCAGTGGACAGGCTAACTATGGCTACACCTTC.

This chain connects TRBV6-5 to TRBJ2-3, with D maybe TRBD1 (7 bases). CDR1 MNHEY and CDR2 SVGAGI come from the germline V gene. The CDR3 totals 12 residues. The CDR3 reads CSAQGGADTQYF. The CDR3 DNA sequence: TGTTCCGCCCAGGGGGGTGCAGATACGCAGTATTTT.

Of note for this clone: Additional DNA sequences in this sample encode the identical CDR3. The rearrangement links TRBV9 to TRBJ1-6, with 12 bases aligning to TRBD1. The CDR3 has 15 amino acids. Germline values: CDR1 SGDLS, CDR2 YYNGEE. Trimming took 3 bases from V and 10 from J; bases not matched to a gene: 5. The DNA of the CDR3 is TGTGCCAGCAGCGCCTCCGGGACAGGGGGCTCACCCCTCCACTTT. Protein product: CASSASGTGGSPLHF.

The chain employs TRBV18 and TRBJ1-4; D ambiguous. This CDR3 is 13 amino acids long. Per the germline V gene, CDR1 is KGHSH and CDR2 is LQKENI. V was pared by 10 bases and J by 0 bases, with 9 bases between. The CDR3 sequence is CATKFATNEKLFF. The CDR3, as DNA: TGTGCCACCAAATTTGCAACTAATGAAAAACTGTTTTTT.

The chain employs TRBV30 and TRBJ1-2; D not resolved. CDR1 and CDR2 from the germline V gene are GTSNPN and SVGIG (reference sequence). Trimming pared 2 bases from V and 4 bases from J, leaving 8 bases between. The CDR3 covers 12 residues. This chain's CDR3 is CAWSSHSYGYTF. As DNA, the CDR3 is TGTGCCTGGAGTTCCCATTCCTATGGCTACACCTTC. Full variable domain (outside the CDR3, taken from reference TRBV30 and TRBJ1-2): SQTIHQWPATLVQPVGSPLSLECTVEGTSNPNLYWYRQAAGRGLQLLFYSVGIGQISSEVPQNLSASRPQDRQFILSSKKLLLSDSGFYLCAWSSHSYGYTFGSGTRLTVV.

The chain combines TRBV7-6 with TRBJ1-6; perhaps TRBD1 as D (5 bases). The CDR3 contains 15 residues. Trimming cost V 1 base and J 10 bases, with 14 bases left between them. CDR1 is SGHVS and CDR2 is FNYEAQ in the germline V gene. CDR3 in amino acids: CASSLGSGFESPLHF. The CDR3 region has the DNA TGTGCCAGCAGCTTAGGGTCAGGGTTTGAATCACCCCTCCACTTT.

This rearrangement joins TRBV2 to TRBJ2-3, with 11 bases lining up with TRBD2. V shed 4 bases and J 6 bases; nucleotides not matched to a gene: 27. The germline V gene has CDR1 SNHLY and CDR2 FYNNEI. This CDR3 comprises 22 residues. The CDR3 nucleotides read TGTGCCAGCAGTGCCTACGATAGCCACAGGGAGACTAGCGGGACCCCTAAGGATACGCAGTATTTT. Amino acids: CASSAYDSHRETSGTPKDTQYF.

V is TRBV3-1 (or the pseudogene TRBV3-2) and J is TRBJ1-6; D is perhaps TRBD1 (5 bases). The V end was cut by 6 bases, the J end by 6 bases, with 12 bases between. CDR3 length: 14 amino acids. From germline, CDR1 is LGHDT and CDR2 YNNKEL (reference sequence). The CDR3 region is CASRPGYGNSPLHF. DNA for the CDR3: TGTGCCAGCAGACCAGGGTACGGTAATTCACCCCTCCACTTT.

The rearrangement joins TRBV28 to TRBJ2-5; 8 bases line up with TRBD1. V lost 6 bases and J lost 5; bases outside the gene matches: 8. This CDR3 has 14 amino acids. The V gene's germline CDR1 is MDHEN and CDR2 SYDVKM. CDR3 residues: CASSRTGKRETQYF. The CDR3 bases are TGTGCCAGCAGCCGGACAGGGAAACGTGAGACCCAGTACTTC. The variable domain in full, completed from reference TRBV28 and TRBJ2-5, reads DVKVTQSSRYLVKRTGEKVFLECVQDMDHENMFWYRQDPGLGLRLIYFSYDVKMKEKGDIPEGYSVSREKKERFSLILESASTNQTSMYLCASSRTGKRETQYFGPGTRLLVL.

This rearrangement joins TRBV5-1 to TRBJ1-2; 7 bases map to TRBD1. Unmatched junction bases numbered 8, after V lost 2 bases and J lost 10 bases. The CDR3 loop spans 13 amino acids. The germline V gene has CDR1 SGHRS and CDR2 YFSETQ. CDR3 residues: CASSFRTGDDYTF. The CDR3 region has the DNA TGCGCCAGCAGCTTCCGTACAGGGGATGACTACACCTTC. Drawing the rest from reference TRBV5-1 and TRBJ1-2, the complete variable domain is KAGVTQTPRYLIKTRGQQVTLSCSPISGHRSVSWYQQTPGQGLQFLFEYFSETQRNKGNFPGRFSGRQFSNSRSEMNVSTLELGDSALYLCASSFRTGDDYTFGSGTRLTVV.

This chain joins TRBV19 and TRBJ1-2; D is unclear. The germline gives CDR1 LNHDA, CDR2 SQIVND (reference sequence). V was trimmed by 0 bases and J by 0 bases, leaving 5 bases between them. The CDR3 runs to 14 residues. The CDR3 loop is CASSIDPANYGYTF. The CDR3 coding sequence is TGTGCCAGTAGTATAGATCCCGCTAACTATGGCTACACCTTC.

The V gene is TRBV6-5, the J gene TRBJ1-2; perhaps TRBD1 as D (6 bases). The CDR3 consists of 14 residues. V dropped 4 bases and J dropped 3 bases, with 12 bases sitting between them. Germline CDR1 and CDR2: MNHEY and SVGAGI. As DNA, the CDR3 is TGTGCCAGCAGTTCCCCAGGGGAAGACTATGGCTACACCTTC. Amino acids: CASSSPGEDYGYTF.

The gene calls are TRBV9 and TRBJ1-2, with TRBD1 identical over 7 bases. Germline V gene lookup returns CDR1 SGDLS and CDR2 YYNGEE. V was clipped by 0 bases and J by 4 bases; unmatched bases: 6. CDR3 size: 15 residues. This CDR3 reads CASSVVGGGSYGYTF. Here the CDR3 DNA reads TGTGCCAGCAGCGTAGTAGGAGGGGGCAGCTATGGCTACACCTTC.

This clone has just one count. The chain carries TRBV2 and TRBJ1-1; the match to TRBD1 covers 9 bases. The length of the CDR3 is 14 residues. CDR1 and CDR2 (germline): SNHLY, FYNNEI. Trimming cost V 5 bases and J 4 bases; bases outside gene matches: 5. CDR3 region: CASSYRGRATEAFF. The CDR3 coding sequence is TGTGCCAGCAGTTACAGGGGGCGGGCCACTGAAGCTTTCTTT.

The chain uses TRBV2 and TRBJ2-3, with 8 nucleotides matching TRBD1. The ends lost 6 bases at V and 5 bases at J; junction bases unmatched: 1. This CDR3 is built from 12 residues. Germline assignment: CDR1 SNHLY and CDR2 FYNNEI. This chain's CDR3 is CASRDREDTQYF. CDR3 DNA sequence: TGTGCCAGCAGGGACAGGGAAGATACGCAGTATTTT.

This clone was counted a single time. V is TRBV29-1 and J is TRBJ1-1, with a tentative D call TRBD1 (5 bases). Per the germline V gene, CDR1 is SQVTM and CDR2 is ANQGSEA. V was shortened by 2 bases and J by 0 bases, with 10 bases between the two germline ends. The CDR3 covers 14 residues. CDR3 in amino acids: CSVEKPGMNTEAFF. The CDR3 nucleotides are TGCAGCGTTGAAAAGCCAGGGATGAACACTGAAGCTTTCTTT.

The rearrangement joins TRBV10-3 to TRBJ1-1, with TRBD1 as a possible D gene (6 bases). This CDR3 has 16 amino acids. V dropped 7 bases and J dropped 0 bases, with 18 bases sitting between them. Germline V CDR1 and CDR2: ENHRY, SYGVKD. CDR3 amino acids: CAITGQPLPMNTEAFF. DNA of the CDR3: TGTGCCATCACAGGACAGCCATTACCTATGAACACTGAAGCTTTCTTT.